The entry that follows covers one T cell receptor beta chain sequence. Profiled with immunoSEQ multiplex PCR; TCRdb holds only in-frame clones, not every one. Altogether some 2,000,000 clones are present, 90% to 96% being singletons, with the ten largest covering over 0.1%. The data belong to a study of shared clonotypes between healthy human individuals. Input material: naive CD4+ T cells sorted from blood. The subset is: CD45RA+ positively selected. The sequence was obtained from a young man in good health.

For the CDR3, the DNA is TGTGCCAGTGGGGGGGGCAATGAGCAGTTCTTC. This encodes CASGGGNEQFF. The rearrangement joins TRBV6-5 to TRBJ2-1; 7 bases map to TRBD2. V lost 9 bases and J lost 6; bases outside the gene matches: 2. There are 11 residues in the CDR3. Germline V gene data show CDR1 as MNHEY and CDR2 as SVGAGI.